This T cell receptor beta chain was sequenced in a study of blood T cell repertoires in COVID-19 (dated by TCRdb to 2019 to 2021). At the level of the whole study: Samples covering the acute and convalescent phases of COVID-19 were provided by collaborators in the United States, Italy and Spain. Where available, HLA class I and class II types were obtained from metadata supplied by the sample provider rather than from assay-based typing. Subjects who had been exposed to COVID-19, were actively infected with it, or had recovered from it provided the deeply sampled blood TCRbeta repertoires that made up the dataset. Nearly every sample came with metadata listing a de-identified subject ID, COVID-19 status, age in years and sex. The prospective study material was composed of cDNA or gDNA derived from T cells, B-cell-depleted T cells, or PBMCs. The repertoires were released in a freely available public database meant as a resource for research on the immune response to SARS-CoV-2. The samples were drawn from the first 160 participants of the ongoing ImmuneRACE study and from 950 to 1,500 subjects provided by 6 global collaborators.

Whole blood was collected in K2EDTA tubes by collaborating institutions according to the institutions' own protocols. Collaborator samples were shipped for TCRbeta analysis as frozen whole blood, isolated PBMCs, or DNA extracted from either sample type. Remarks on this clone: No cognate antigen has been identified for it. No much larger clone exists at a distance of one base, and base qualities are not known.

The immunoSEQ Assay, a bias-controlled multiplex PCR, was used to amplify TCRbeta CDR3 regions from genomic DNA. The study's own analysis went as follows. The number of nucleated cells in each sample was estimated by amplification of reference gene primers within the assay. Sequence reads were collapsed and filtered to measure the absolute abundance of every unique TCRbeta CDR3 rearrangement. For each sample, productive Simpson clonality was calculated as the square root of Simpson's diversity index over productive rearrangements. The table was pulled from immuneACCESS by TCRdb, which kept in-frame rearrangements only. Such tables lose some clones; where checked, under half of the loss comes from unresolved V genes, and the rest has no known cause. The V and J calls and clone size come from that table; D and trimming were worked out from the DNA. Within this sample are more than 85,000 clones, with 70% to 90% of them counted one time only. The top ten hold under 7% of the sample.

The CDR3 covers 18 residues, taking in both the cysteine and the phenylalanine. The entry retains the CDR3 DNA only, 54 bases that are in frame from base 1. Via the germline V gene, CDR1 is KGHDR and CDR2 SFDVKD. Germline trimming amounts to 3 bases on V and 4 bases on J, with 9 as the count of junction bases outside the gene matches. Study-level results and caveats: The quantity of clinical and demographic metadata differed by source and by participant and was supplied without curation.

The sequence derives from a woman aged 55-69 years with acute or convalescent COVID-19. The V and J genes are TRBV24-1 and TRBJ2-1; TRBD2 matches 12 bases in the middle. Sample: peripheral blood. The CDR3 protein: CATSDTDGTSGLYNEQFF. The DNA reads as follows: TGTGCCACCAGTGATACTGACGGGACTAGCGGGTTGTACAATGAGCAGTTCTTC.